This T cell receptor beta chain originates from a study of T cells in Graves' hyperthyroidism and ophthalmopathy (dated by TCRdb to about 2019). With regard to the full study: Peripheral blood samples were taken at the time of initial diagnosis, prior to any treatment. TCR V-J signatures able to tell the groups apart were searched for in a discovery cohort of 90 to 100 patients, of whom more than 40 had Graves' ophthalmopathy and more than 55 had stable Graves' hyperthyroidism. Prospective prediction of ophthalmopathy was tested in an independent validation cohort of 18 to 20 hyperthyroidism patients and approximately 17 patients who later progressed to ophthalmopathy. The approximately 100 discovery patients were divided at random into training and test sets in a 7:3 ratio. Thyroid tissue and blood T-cell repertoires from about 6 Graves' hyperthyroidism patients were also compared in the study. Once sampling was done, hyperthyroidism patients were given methimazole at a starting dose of 30 mg daily, whereas ophthalmopathy patients were given high-dose intravenous methylprednisolone. The paper describes TCR Vbeta CDR3 sequencing of 135 peripheral blood samples, made up of some 40 ophthalmopathy patients, approximately 76 hyperthyroidism patients and roughly 17 progressor patients.

Stable Graves' hyperthyroidism was defined as the absence of progression to ophthalmopathy over 18 months of follow-up. The hyperthyroidism patients were between 18 and 65 years old and newly diagnosed, with a disease duration of less than 2 months. Exclusion was applied to patients with uncontrolled infections, other autoimmune diseases, pregnancy or lactation. Diagnoses were established on the basis of clinical symptoms, serum thyroxine and TRAb, thyroid ultrasound, and orbital computed tomography. PBMCs were isolated from 8 to 10 ml of fresh peripheral blood by Ficoll-Paque density gradient centrifugation. Trizol reagent was used to extract total RNA, and RNA quality was then checked on an Agilent 2100 Bioanalyzer. The CDR3, cysteine through phenylalanine, is 15 amino acids long. The only DNA kept is the CDR3, 45 bases in frame from the first base. The V end loses 1 base and the J end loses 4 bases, and a stretch of 11 bases separates them. The germline V gene encodes CDR1 MNHNS and CDR2 SASEGT.

The TCR beta CDR3 regions were amplified from the RNA transcripts. A first-round RT-PCR of the TCR CDR3 used the HTBI primer set with the Qiagen OneStep RT-PCR kit. The libraries were constructed in a second round of multiplex PCR and then size-selected and purified. Paired-end sequencing of the libraries was performed with 100 bp reads on an Illumina HiSeq2000. The paper's processing steps were these. SOAPnuke was used to process the raw data, throwing out any read that contained adapters or uncalled bases, had a mean Phred below 15, or lacked an exact constant-primer or identifier match. COPE v1.2.5 was used to merge the high-quality paired reads, and each unique nucleotide sequence was defined as a clonotype. MiTCR v1.1 was used to align clonotypes to the IMGT TRBV, TRBD and TRBJ reference segments. The analysis was restricted to V-J combinations with a frequency above 0.0001, which together covered 99% to 99.2% of the repertoires. A TCS score was defined as the ratio between F50 (clonal expansion) and ExV (chaos), using BLOSUM62-based TCRdist between CDR3 peptides within each V-J. Welch's t-statistics and random forest reduced approximately 520 V-J features to roughly 13, which were used in a naive Bayes classifier (R e1071). TCRdb's own reprocessing of the public reads used fastp at Q25 and MiXCR and kept productive beta chains. Rows with a matching CDR3 protein are joined into one entry that keeps the most common DNA and genes. TCRdb assigned the V and J calls; the authors' analysis was not used. This sample gives about 740,000 distinct CDR3 sequences in total; 12% to 15% of them show up just once. The ten largest account for roughly a tenth of the sample.

This clonotype was seen ten or more times. Its antigen is unknown. No base qualities exist here, and no much larger clone lies one base off it. Beyond this particular receptor, the publication reports: Most expanded thyroid clonotypes (frequency above 0.001) were also detected in blood, suggesting blood repertoires may reflect thyroid immune responses. Sample size was not statistically predetermined, and investigators were not blinded to group allocation. A 13 V-J signature model separated ophthalmopathy from stable hyperthyroidism, with approximately 86% sensitivity and roughly 82% specificity in cross-validation and 80%/75% in testing. During validation, the model predicted progression to ophthalmopathy a median of approximately 6.5 months ahead of onset, with around 71% sensitivity and 72.22% specificity.

The rearranged chain carries TRBV6-1 and TRBJ2-1, with the D gene not clear enough to name. The sequenced sample consisted of blood. This receptor was taken from a woman under 30 with Graves' hyperthyroidism. The DNA sequence is as follows: TGTGCCAGCAGTGAAGTAGTCCTTATTTACAATGAGCAGTTCTTC. Translated, this gives CASSEVVLIYNEQFF.